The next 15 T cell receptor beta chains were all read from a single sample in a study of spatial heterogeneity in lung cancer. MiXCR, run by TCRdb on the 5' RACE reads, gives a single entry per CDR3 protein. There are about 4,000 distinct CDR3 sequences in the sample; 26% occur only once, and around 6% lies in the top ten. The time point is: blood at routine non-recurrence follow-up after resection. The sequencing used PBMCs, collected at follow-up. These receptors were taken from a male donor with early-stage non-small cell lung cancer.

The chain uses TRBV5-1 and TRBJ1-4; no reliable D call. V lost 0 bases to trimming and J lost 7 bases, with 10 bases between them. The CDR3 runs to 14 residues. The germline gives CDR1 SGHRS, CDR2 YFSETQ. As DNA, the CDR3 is TGCGCCAGCAGCTTGGGGCCCAGAGGTGAAAAACTGTTTTTT. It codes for CASSLGPRGEKLFF.

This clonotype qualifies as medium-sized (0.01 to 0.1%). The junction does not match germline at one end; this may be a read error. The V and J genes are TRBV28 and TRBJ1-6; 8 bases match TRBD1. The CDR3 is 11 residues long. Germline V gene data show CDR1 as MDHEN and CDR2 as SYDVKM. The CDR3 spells CASSFWDRFFF. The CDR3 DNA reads TGTGCCAGCAGTTTCTGGGACAGGTTCTTCTTT.

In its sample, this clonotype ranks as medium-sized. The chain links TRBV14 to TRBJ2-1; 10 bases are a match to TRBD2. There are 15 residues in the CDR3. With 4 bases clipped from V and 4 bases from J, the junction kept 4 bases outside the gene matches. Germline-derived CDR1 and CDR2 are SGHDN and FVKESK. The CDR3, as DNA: TGTGCCAGCAGCCCTCTAGCGGGAGAATACAATGAGCAGTTCTTC. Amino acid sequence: CASSPLAGEYNEQFF.

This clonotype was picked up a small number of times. CDR3 sequence (DNA): TGTGCCAGCAGCTTGAGAGGAAATGAAGCTTTCTTT. Protein sequence: CASSLRGNEAFF. The rearrangement links TRBV5-6 to TRBJ1-1; no clear D. Trimming pared 1 base from V and 7 bases from J, leaving 8 bases between. The CDR3 extends over 12 amino acids. Germline CDR1 and CDR2: SGHDT and YYEEEE.

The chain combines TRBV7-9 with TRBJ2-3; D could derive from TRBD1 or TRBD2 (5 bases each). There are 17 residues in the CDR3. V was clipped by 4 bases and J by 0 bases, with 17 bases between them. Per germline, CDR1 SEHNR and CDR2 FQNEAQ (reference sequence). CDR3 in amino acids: CASSSQYRDGSTDTQYF. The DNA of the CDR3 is TGTGCCAGCAGCTCTCAATACCGGGACGGTAGCACAGATACGCAGTATTTT.

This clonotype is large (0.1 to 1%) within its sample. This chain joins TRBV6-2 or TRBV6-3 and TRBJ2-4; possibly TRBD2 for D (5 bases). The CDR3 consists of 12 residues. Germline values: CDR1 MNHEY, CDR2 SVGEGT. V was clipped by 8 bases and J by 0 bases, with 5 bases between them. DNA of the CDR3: TGTGCCAGCGAGGGAGCCAAAAACATTCAGTACTTC. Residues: CASEGAKNIQYF.

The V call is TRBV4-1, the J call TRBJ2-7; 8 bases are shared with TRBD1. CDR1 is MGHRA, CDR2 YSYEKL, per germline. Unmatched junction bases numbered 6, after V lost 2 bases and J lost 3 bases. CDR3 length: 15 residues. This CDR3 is CASSQFRTGLYEQYF. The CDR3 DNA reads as TGCGCCAGCAGCCAATTCCGGACAGGGCTCTACGAGCAGTACTTC.

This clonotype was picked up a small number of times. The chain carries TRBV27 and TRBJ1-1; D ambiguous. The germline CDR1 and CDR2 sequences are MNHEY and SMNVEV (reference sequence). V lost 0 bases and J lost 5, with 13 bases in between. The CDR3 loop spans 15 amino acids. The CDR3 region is CASSLSGAGRTEAFF. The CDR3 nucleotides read TGTGCCAGCAGTTTATCGGGTGCTGGGAGGACTGAAGCTTTCTTT.

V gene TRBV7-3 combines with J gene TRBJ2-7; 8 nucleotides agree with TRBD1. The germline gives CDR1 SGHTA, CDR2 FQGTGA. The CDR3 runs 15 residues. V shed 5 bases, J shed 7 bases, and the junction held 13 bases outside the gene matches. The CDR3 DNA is TGTGCCAGCAGCCCCGTTGGCAGGGGGCCGGAGGAGCAGTACTTC. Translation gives CASSPVGRGPEEQYF.

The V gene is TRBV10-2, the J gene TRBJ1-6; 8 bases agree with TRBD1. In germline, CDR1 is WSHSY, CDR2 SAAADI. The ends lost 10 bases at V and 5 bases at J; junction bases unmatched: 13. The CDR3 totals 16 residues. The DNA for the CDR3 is TGCGCCACCAGGGCCGGAGACAGGGGAGATAATTCACCCCTCCACTTT. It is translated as CATRAGDRGDNSPLHF.

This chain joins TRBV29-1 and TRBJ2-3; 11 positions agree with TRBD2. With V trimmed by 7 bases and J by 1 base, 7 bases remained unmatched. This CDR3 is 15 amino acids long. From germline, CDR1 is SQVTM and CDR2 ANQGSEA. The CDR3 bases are TGCAGCGCCTCGGGACTAGCGGAGCGCACAGATACGCAGTATTTT. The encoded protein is CSASGLAERTDTQYF.

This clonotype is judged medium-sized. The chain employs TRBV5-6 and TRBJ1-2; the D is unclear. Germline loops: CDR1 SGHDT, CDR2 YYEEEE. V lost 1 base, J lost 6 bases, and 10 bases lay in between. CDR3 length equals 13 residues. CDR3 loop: CASSLPPRDGYTF. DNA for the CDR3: TGTGCCAGCAGCTTGCCCCCTCGCGATGGCTACACCTTC.

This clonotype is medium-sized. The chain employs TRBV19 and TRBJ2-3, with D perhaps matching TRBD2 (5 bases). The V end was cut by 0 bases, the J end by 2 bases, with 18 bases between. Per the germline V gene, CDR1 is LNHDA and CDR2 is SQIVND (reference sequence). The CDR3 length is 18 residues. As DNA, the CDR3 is TGTGCCAGTAGTATAGATCCAGCCGGACTGGCATTCACAGATACGCAGTATTTT. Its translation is CASSIDPAGLAFTDTQYF.

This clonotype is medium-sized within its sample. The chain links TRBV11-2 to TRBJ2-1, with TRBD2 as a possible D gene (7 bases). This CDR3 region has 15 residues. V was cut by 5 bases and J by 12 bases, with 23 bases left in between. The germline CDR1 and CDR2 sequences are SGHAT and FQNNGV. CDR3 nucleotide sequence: TGTGCCAGCAGCCCTAGCGGAGGGCTCCCCAGGGGGCAGTTCTTC. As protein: CASSPSGGLPRGQFF.

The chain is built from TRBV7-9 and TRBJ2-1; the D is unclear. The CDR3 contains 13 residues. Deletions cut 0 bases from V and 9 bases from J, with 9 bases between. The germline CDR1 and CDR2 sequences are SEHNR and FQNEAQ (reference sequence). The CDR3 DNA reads TGTGCCAGCAGCTTAGCAGGGCACAGTGAGCAGTTCTTC. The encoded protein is CASSLAGHSEQFF.